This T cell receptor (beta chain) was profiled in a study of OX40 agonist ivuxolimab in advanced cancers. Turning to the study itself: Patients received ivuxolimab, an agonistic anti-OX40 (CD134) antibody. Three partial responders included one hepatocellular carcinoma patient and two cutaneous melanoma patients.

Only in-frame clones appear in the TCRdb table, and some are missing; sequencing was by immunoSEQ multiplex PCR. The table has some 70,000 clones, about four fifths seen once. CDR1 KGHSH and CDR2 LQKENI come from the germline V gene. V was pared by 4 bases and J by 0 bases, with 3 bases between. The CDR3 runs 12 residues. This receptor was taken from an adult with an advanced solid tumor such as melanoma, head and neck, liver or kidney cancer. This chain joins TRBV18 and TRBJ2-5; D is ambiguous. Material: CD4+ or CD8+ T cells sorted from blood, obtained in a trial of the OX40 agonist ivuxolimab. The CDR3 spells CASSLYQETQYF. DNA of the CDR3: TGTGCCAGCTCACTATACCAAGAGACCCAGTACTTC.